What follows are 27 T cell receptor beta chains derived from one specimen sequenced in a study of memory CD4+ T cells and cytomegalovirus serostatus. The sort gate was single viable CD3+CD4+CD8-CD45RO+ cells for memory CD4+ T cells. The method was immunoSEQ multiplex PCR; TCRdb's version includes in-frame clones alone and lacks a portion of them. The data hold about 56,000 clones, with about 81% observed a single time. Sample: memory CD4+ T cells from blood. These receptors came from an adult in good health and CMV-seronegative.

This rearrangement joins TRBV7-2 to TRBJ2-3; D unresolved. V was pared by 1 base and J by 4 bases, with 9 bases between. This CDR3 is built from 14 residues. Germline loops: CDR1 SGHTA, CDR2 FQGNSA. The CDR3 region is CASSLEVFSDTQYF. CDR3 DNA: TGTGCCAGCAGCTTAGAGGTATTTTCAGATACGCAGTATTTT.

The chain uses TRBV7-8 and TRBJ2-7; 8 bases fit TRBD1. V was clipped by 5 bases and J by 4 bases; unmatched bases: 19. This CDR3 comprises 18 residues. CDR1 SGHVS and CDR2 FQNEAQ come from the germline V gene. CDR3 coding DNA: TGTGCCAGCAGCCCCGTCTCACGGGCCCAGGGGGCAGGGTACGAGCAGTACTTC. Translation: CASSPVSRAQGAGYEQYF.

CDR3 bases: TGTGCCAGCAGCGTAGAAGGACAGGGCTTAATCCAGTACTTC. This sequence encodes CASSVEGQGLIQYF. The chain employs TRBV9 and TRBJ2-5; 8 nucleotides line up with TRBD1. The V segment lost 0 bases and the J segment 10 bases; nucleotides outside the gene matches: 8. CDR3 length equals 14 residues. CDR1 and CDR2 (germline): SGDLS, YYNGEE. Complete variable domain (other parts from reference TRBV9 and TRBJ2-5): DSGVTQTPKHLITATGQRVTLRCSPRSGDLSVYWYQQSLDQGLQFLIQYYNGEERAKGNILERFSAQQFPDLHSELNLSSLELGDSALYFCASSVEGQGLIQYFGPGTRLLVL.

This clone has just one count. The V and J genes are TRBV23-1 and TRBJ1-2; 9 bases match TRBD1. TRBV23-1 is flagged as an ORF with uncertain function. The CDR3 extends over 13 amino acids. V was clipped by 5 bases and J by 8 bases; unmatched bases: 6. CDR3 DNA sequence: TGCGCCAGCAGTAGGACAGGGGCCTACGGCTACACCTTC. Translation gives CASSRTGAYGYTF.

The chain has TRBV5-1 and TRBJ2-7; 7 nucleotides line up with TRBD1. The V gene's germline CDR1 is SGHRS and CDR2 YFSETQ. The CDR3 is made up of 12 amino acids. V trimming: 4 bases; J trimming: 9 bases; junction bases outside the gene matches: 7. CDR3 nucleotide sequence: TGCGCCAGCAGCCCACCGGACAGGATGCAGTACTTC. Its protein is CASSPPDRMQYF.

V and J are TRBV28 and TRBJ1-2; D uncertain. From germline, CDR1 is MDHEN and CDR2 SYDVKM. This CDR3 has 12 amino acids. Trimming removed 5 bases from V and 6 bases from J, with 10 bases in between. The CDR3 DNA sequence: TGTGCCAGCAGTGTAAGAATGGATGGCTACACCTTC. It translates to CASSVRMDGYTF.

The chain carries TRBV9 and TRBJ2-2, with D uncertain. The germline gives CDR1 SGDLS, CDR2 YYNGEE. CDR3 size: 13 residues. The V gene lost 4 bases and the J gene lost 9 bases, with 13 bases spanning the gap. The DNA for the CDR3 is TGTGCCAGCAGCACCCGACCGAGAAGGGAGCTGTTTTTT. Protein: CASSTRPRRELFF.

CDR3 coding DNA: TGTGCCAGCAGTTCACCGGGGTTGGCAGGAAACACTGAAGCTTTCTTT. It translates to CASSSPGLAGNTEAFF. This sequence joins TRBV28 and TRBJ1-1; the D is unclear. The V end was cut by 4 bases, the J end by 2 bases, with 17 bases between. The CDR3 is made up of 16 amino acids. Per the germline V gene, CDR1 is MDHEN and CDR2 is SYDVKM.

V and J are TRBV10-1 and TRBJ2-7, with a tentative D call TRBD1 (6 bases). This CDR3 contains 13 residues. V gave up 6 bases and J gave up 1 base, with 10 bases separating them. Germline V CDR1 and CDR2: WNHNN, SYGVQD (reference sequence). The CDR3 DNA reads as TGCGCCAGCAGAGAGGACAGTTCCTACGAGCAGTACTTC. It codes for CASREDSSYEQYF.

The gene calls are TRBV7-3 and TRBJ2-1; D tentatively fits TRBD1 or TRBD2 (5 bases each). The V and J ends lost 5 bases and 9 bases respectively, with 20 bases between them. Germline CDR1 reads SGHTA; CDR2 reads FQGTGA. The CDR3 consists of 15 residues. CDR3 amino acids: CASSPEVASRGEQFF. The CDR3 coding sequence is TGTGCCAGCAGCCCCGAGGTTGCCTCGAGGGGTGAGCAGTTCTTC.

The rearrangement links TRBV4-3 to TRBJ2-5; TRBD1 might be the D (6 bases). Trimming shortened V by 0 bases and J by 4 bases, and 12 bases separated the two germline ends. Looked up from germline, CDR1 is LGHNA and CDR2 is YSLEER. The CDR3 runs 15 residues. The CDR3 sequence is CASSQDPGRGETQYF. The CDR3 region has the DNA TGCGCCAGCAGCCAAGATCCCGGCAGGGGAGAGACCCAGTACTTC.

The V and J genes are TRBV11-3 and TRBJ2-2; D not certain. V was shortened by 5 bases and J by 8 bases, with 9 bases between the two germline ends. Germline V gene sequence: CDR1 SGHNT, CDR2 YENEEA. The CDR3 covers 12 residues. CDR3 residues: CASSADPGELFF. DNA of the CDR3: TGTGCCAGCAGCGCCGACCCAGGGGAGCTGTTTTTT. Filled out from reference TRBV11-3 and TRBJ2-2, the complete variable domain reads EAGVVQSPRYKIIEKKQPVAFWCNPISGHNTLYWYLQNLGQGPELLIRYENEEAVDDSQLPKDRFSAERLKGVDSTLKIQPAELGDSAVYLCASSADPGELFFGEGSRLTVL.

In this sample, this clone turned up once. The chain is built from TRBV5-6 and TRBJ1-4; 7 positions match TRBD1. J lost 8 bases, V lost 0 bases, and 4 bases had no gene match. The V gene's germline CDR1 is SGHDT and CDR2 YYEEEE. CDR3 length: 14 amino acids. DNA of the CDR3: TGTGCCAGCAGCTTGGAGGGCAGGGGGGAAAAACTGTTTTTT. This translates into CASSLEGRGEKLFF.

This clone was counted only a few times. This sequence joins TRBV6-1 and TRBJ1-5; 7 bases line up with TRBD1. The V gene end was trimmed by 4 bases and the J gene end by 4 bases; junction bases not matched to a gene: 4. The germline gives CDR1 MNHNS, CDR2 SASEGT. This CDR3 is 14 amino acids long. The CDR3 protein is CASSGGQVNQPQHF. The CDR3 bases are TGTGCCAGCAGTGGAGGACAGGTTAATCAGCCCCAGCATTTT.

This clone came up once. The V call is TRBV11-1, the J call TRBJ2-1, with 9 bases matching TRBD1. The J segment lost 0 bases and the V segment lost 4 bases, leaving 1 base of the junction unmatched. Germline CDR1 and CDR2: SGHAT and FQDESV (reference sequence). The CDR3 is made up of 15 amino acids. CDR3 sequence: CASSSDRGSYNEQFF. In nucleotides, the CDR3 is TGTGCCAGCAGCTCGGACAGGGGCTCCTACAATGAGCAGTTCTTC.

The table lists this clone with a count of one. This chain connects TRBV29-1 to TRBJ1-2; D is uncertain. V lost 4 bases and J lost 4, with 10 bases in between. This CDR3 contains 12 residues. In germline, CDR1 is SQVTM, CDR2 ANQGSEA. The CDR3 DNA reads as TGCAGCGTTGTGTCCGGGGTCTATGGCTACACCTTC. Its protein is CSVVSGVYGYTF.

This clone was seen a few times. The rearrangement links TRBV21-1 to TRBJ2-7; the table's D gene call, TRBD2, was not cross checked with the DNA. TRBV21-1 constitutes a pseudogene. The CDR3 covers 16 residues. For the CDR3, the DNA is TGTGCCAGCAGCAAATGGAGGCGGGGCAACTCCTACGAGCAGTACTTC. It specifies CASSKWRRGNSYEQYF.

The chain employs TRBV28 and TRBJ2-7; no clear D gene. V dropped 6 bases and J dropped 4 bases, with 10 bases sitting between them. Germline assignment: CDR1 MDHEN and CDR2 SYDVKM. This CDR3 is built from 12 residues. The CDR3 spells CASSPRFYEQYF. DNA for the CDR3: TGTGCCAGCAGCCCTCGATTTTACGAGCAGTACTTC.

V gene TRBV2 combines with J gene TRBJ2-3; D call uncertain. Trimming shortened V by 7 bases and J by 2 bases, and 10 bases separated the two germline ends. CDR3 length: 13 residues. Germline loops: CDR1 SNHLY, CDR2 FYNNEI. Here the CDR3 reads CASTLTATDTQYF. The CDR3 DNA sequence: TGTGCCAGCACACTGACGGCCACAGATACGCAGTATTTT.

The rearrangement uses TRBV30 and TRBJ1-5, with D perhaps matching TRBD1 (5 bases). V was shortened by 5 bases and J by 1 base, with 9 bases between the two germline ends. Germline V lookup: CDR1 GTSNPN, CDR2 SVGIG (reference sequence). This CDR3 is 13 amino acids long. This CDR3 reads CAWETGSNQPQHF. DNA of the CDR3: TGTGCCTGGGAAACAGGAAGCAATCAGCCCCAGCATTTT.

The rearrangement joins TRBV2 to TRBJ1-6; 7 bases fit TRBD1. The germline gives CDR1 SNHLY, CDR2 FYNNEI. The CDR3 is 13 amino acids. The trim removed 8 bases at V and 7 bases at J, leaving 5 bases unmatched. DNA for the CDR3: TGTGCCAGCGAGGAAGGGGGCAATTCACCCCTCCACTTT. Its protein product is CASEEGGNSPLHF.

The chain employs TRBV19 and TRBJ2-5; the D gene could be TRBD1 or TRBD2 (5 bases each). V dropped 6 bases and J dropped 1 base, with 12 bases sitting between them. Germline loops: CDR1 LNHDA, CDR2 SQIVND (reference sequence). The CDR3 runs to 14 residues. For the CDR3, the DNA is TGTGCCAGTAGCTCAGGGACGTCCCAAGAGACCCAGTACTTC. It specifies CASSSGTSQETQYF. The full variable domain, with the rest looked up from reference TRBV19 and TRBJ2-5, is DGGITQSPKYLFRKEGQNVTLSCEQNLNHDAMYWYRQDPGQGLRLIYYSQIVNDFQKGDIAEGYSVSREKKESFPLTVTSAQKNPTAFYLCASSSGTSQETQYFGPGTRLLVL.

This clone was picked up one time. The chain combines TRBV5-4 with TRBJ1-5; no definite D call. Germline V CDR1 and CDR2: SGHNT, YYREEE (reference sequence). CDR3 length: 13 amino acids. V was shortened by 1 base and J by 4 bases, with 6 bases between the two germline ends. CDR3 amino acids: CASSLTRNQPQHF. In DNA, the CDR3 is TGTGCCAGCAGCTTGACCAGAAATCAGCCCCAGCATTTT.

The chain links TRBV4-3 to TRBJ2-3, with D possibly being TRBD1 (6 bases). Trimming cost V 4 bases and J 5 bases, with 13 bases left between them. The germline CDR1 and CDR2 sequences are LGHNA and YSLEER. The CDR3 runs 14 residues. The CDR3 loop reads CASSPTGLGDTQYF. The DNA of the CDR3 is TGCGCCAGCAGCCCAACAGGGTTGGGAGATACGCAGTATTTT.

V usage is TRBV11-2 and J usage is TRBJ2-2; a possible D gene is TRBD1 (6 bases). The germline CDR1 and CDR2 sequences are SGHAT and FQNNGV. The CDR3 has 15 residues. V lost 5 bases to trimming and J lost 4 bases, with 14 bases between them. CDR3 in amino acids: CASSDPTRGTGELFF. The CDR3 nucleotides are TGTGCCAGCAGCGACCCCACCAGGGGCACCGGGGAGCTGTTTTTT.

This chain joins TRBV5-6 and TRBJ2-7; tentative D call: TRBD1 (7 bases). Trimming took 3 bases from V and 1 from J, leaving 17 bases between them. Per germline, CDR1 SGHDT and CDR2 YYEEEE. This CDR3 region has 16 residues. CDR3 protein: CASSSLAAGGSYEQYF. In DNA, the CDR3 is TGTGCCAGCAGCTCCTTGGCGGCAGGGGGGTCCTACGAGCAGTACTTC.

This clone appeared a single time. The CDR3 region has the DNA TGTGCCAGCACCGTAGGTTTTAATGAAAAACTGTTTTTT. Translating gives CASTVGFNEKLFF. V and J are TRBV28 and TRBJ1-4, with D uncertain. The CDR3 length is 13 residues. V shed 7 bases and J shed 4 bases, with 10 bases lying between them. Germline V CDR1 and CDR2: MDHEN, SYDVKM.